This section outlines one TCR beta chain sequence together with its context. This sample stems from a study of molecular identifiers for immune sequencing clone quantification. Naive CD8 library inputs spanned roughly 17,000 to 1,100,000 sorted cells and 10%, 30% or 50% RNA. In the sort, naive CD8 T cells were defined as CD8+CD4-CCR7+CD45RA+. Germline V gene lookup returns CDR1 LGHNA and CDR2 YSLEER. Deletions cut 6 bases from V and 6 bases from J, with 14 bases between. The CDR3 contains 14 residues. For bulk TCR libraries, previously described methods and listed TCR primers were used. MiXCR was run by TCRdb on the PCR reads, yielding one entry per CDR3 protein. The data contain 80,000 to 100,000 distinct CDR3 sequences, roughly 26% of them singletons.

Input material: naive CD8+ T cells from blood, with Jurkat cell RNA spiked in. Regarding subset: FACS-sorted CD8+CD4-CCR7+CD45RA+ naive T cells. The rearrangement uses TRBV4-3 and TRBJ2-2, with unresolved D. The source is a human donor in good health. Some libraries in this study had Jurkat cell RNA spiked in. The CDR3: CASSPGRTSGELFF. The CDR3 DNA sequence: TGCGCCAGCAGTCCAGGCAGGACGTCCGGGGAGCTGTTTTTT.